This TCR beta chain comes out of a study of cytomegalovirus exposure and HLA in healthy donors. Study at large: Tens of millions of unique TCRs from HLA-typed donors were held in an early release of data. Findings of the study overall: TRBV6-2, TRBV6-3 and some other V segments were unresolvable in 87-base-pair reads. Confirmation was obtained in vitro that a few CMV-associated chains are specific for CMV antigens.

Everyone who donated was a healthy bone marrow donor. Primers: 60 Vbeta forward and 13 Jbeta reverse. Sequenced by immunoSEQ multiplex PCR; TCRdb stores in-frame clones only, minus some. The sample contains roughly 120,000 clones, less than 85% of which appear only once. As regards this clone: Its antigen is not identified.

The CDR3 is made up of 15 amino acids. Germline V gene sequence: CDR1 SGHNT, CDR2 YYREEE (reference sequence). V was clipped by 1 base and J by 5 bases; unmatched bases: 1. This chain uses TRBV5-4 with TRBJ2-5, with 14 positions matching TRBD2. Sequencing input: PBMCs. This TCR came from a woman between 40 and 55 years old in good health and CMV-seronegative. DNA of the CDR3: TGTGCCAGCAGCTTGAGACTAGCGGGAGGGGAGACCCAGTACTTC. Protein: CASSLRLAGGETQYF.